The 9 T cell receptor beta chains presented below share a single source sample, sequenced in a study of blood T cell repertoires in COVID-19. The repertoire was sequenced with immunoSEQ multiplex PCR; TCRdb's copy has only in-frame clones and lacks some. The sample includes roughly 670,000 clones, about 87% of them seen just once. Sequenced: peripheral blood. The receptors originated from a woman aged 18-29 years with acute or convalescent COVID-19.

The rearrangement links TRBV13 to TRBJ1-1, with D possibly being TRBD1 (6 bases). In germline, CDR1 is PRHDT, CDR2 FYEKMQ (reference sequence). Trimming pared 0 bases from V and 0 bases from J, leaving 20 bases between. There are 19 residues in the CDR3. The CDR3 DNA sequence: TGTGCCAGCAGCTTAGGGCCCGGGGGGGCGAACCGGTTGAACACTGAAGCTTTCTTT. Encoded protein: CASSLGPGGANRLNTEAFF.

This clone was recorded many times. This same CDR3 is encoded by further DNA sequences in the sample. The chain has TRBV5-1 and TRBJ2-1, with 13 positions matching TRBD2. Germline V gene data show CDR1 as SGHRS and CDR2 as YFSETQ. The CDR3 extends over 15 amino acids. The V segment lost 0 bases and the J segment 7 bases; nucleotides outside the gene matches: 1. CDR3 in amino acids: CASSLALAGGNEQFF. CDR3 DNA sequence: TGCGCCAGCAGCTTGGCACTAGCGGGGGGGAATGAGCAGTTCTTC.

The CDR3 DNA reads TGTGCCAGCAGCCCACCGATCGGGACAGGGGTGGTACGGACCAAAAACATTCAGTACTTC. It encodes CASSPPIGTGVVRTKNIQYF. The gene calls are TRBV21-1 and TRBJ2-4; whether TRBD1, the table's D call, matches the DNA was not checked. TRBV21-1 is assigned pseudogene status. The CDR3 extends over 20 amino acids.

The chain couples TRBV2 to TRBJ1-1; D is ambiguous. V was pared by 6 bases and J by 7 bases, with 9 bases between. The CDR3 length is 11 residues. Germline CDR1 SNHLY, CDR2 FYNNEI. CDR3 sequence: CASRQKLEAFF. CDR3 DNA: TGTGCCAGCAGACAGAAACTTGAAGCTTTCTTT.

V usage is TRBV13 and J usage is TRBJ1-1; no clear D. This CDR3 region has 14 residues. The V and J ends lost 3 bases and 8 bases respectively, with 16 bases between them. Germline lookup yields CDR1 PRHDT and CDR2 FYEKMQ (reference sequence). The chain's CDR3 is CASSFTHRTREAFF. CDR3 DNA sequence: TGTGCCAGCAGCTTTACCCACAGAACCCGGGAAGCTTTCTTT.

The rearrangement joins TRBV9 to TRBJ2-1, with TRBD2 matching over 14 bases. V shed 4 bases, J shed 8 bases, and the junction held 8 bases outside the gene matches. CDR1 and CDR2 from the germline V gene are SGDLS and YYNGEE. This CDR3 is built from 16 residues. The CDR3, as DNA: TGTGCCAGCAGCCCAGCTGGGACTAGCGGGGGACATGAGCAGTTCTTC. Its translation: CASSPAGTSGGHEQFF.

With regard to this clone: A junction boundary mismatches the germline segment, possibly from a read error. The genes are TRBV3-1 (or the pseudogene TRBV3-2) and TRBJ1-5; no firm D call. The CDR3 consists of 14 residues. CDR1 and CDR2 (germline): LGHDT, YNNKEL (reference sequence). CDR3 amino acids: CASSQGRAYQPQHF. CDR3 DNA: TGTGCCAGCAGTCAAGGGAGGGCTTATCAGCCCCAGCATTTT.

V usage is TRBV18 and J usage is TRBJ1-2, with no clear D. The CDR3 extends over 17 amino acids. V lost 0 bases and J lost 2, with 16 bases in between. Per germline, CDR1 KGHSH and CDR2 LQKENI. The DNA of the CDR3 is TGTGCCAGCTCACCACCGGGGAGCGCAGGAGACAACTATGGCTACACCTTC. Translated: CASSPPGSAGDNYGYTF. Looking up the rest from reference TRBV18 and TRBJ1-2 gives the full variable domain: NAGVMQNPRHLVRRRGQEARLRCSPMKGHSHVYWYRQLPEEGLKFMVYLQKENIIDESGMPKERFSAEFPKEGPSILRIQQVVRGDSAAYFCASSPPGSAGDNYGYTFGSGTRLTVV.

V usage is TRBV6-6 and J usage is TRBJ1-1, with 8 bases lining up with TRBD1. The ends lost 6 bases at V and 4 bases at J; junction bases unmatched: 10. The CDR3 sequence is 15 residues long. Germline CDR1 and CDR2: MNHNY and SVGAGI (reference sequence). The CDR3 DNA is TGTGCCAGCAGCCAGGGTGGACAGGGAATCACTGAAGCTTTCTTT. Protein: CASSQGGQGITEAFF.